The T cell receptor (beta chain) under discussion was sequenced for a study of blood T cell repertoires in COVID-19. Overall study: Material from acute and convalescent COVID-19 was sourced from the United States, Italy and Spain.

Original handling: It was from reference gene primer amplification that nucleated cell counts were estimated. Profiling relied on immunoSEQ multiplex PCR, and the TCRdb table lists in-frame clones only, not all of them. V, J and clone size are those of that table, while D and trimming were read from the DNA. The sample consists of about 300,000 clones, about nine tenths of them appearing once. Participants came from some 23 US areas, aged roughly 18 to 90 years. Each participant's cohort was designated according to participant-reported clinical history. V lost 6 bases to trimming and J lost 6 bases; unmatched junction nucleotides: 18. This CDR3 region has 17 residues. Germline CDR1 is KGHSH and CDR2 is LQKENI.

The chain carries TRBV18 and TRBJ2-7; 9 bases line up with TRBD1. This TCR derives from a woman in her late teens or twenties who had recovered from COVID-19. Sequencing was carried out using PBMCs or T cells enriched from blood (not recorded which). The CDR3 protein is CASSPEAPRTGAVEQYF. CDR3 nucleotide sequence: TGTGCCAGCTCTCCAGAGGCGCCGAGGACAGGGGCGGTCGAGCAGTACTTC. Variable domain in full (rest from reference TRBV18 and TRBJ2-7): NAGVMQNPRHLVRRRGQEARLRCSPMKGHSHVYWYRQLPEEGLKFMVYLQKENIIDESGMPKERFSAEFPKEGPSILRIQQVVRGDSAAYFCASSPEAPRTGAVEQYFGPGTRLTVT.